Each of the 26 T cell receptor beta chains below was sequenced from the same sample in a study of cytomegalovirus exposure and HLA in healthy donors. In the PCR, 60 Vbeta and 13 Jbeta primers were used. Data came from immunoSEQ multiplex PCR; TCRdb stores just in-frame clones and leaves some out. The table shows under 150,000 clones, with around 79% occurring only once. The specimen sequenced was PBMCs. Source of these receptors: a man aged 18 to 29 in good health and CMV-seronegative.

The J gene is TRBJ2-1, the V gene TRBV28; D perhaps matches TRBD1 (5 bases). The CDR3 contains 13 residues. Trimming took off 4 bases at V and 8 bases at J, with 12 bases between the two ends. Germline CDR1 is MDHEN and CDR2 is SYDVKM. This CDR3 is CASSSQVPHEQFF. The CDR3 DNA sequence: TGTGCCAGCAGTTCACAGGTCCCACATGAGCAGTTCTTC. The full variable domain, completed using reference TRBV28 and TRBJ2-1, is DVKVTQSSRYLVKRTGEKVFLECVQDMDHENMFWYRQDPGLGLRLIYFSYDVKMKEKGDIPEGYSVSREKKERFSLILESASTNQTSMYLCASSSQVPHEQFFGPGTRLTVL.

This chain joins TRBV10-3 and TRBJ2-5, with D perhaps matching TRBD1 (6 bases). The closer fit of TRBJ2-7 to the DNA end suggests the J call may be wrong. Germline assignment: CDR1 ENHRY and CDR2 SYGVKD. The CDR3 length is 12 residues. The DNA of the CDR3 is TGTGCCACCCGGGACACCACCTACGAGCAGTACTTC. Its protein is CATRDTTYEQYF.

The V gene is TRBV7-9, the J gene TRBJ2-5, with 7 nucleotides matching TRBD2. In germline, CDR1 is SEHNR, CDR2 FQNEAQ (reference sequence). With 4 bases clipped from V and 4 bases from J, the junction kept 12 bases outside the gene matches. The CDR3 consists of 16 residues. The CDR3 loop is CASSSMGGFNIETQYF. For the CDR3, the DNA is TGTGCCAGCAGCTCAATGGGGGGGTTCAATATAGAGACCCAGTACTTC.

The V call is TRBV7-9, the J call TRBJ1-3, with a tentative D call TRBD1 (5 bases). The V end was cut by 5 bases, the J end by 5 bases, with 16 bases between. This CDR3 comprises 15 residues. Germline V gene data show CDR1 as SEHNR and CDR2 as FQNEAQ (reference sequence). CDR3 sequence: CASSDPRDLRNTIYF. The DNA of the CDR3 is TGTGCCAGCAGCGACCCCAGGGATTTGAGAAACACCATATATTTT.

The chain combines TRBV30 with TRBJ1-1, with D perhaps TRBD1 (6 bases). The CDR3 length is 10 residues. Trimming stripped 7 bases from V and 9 bases from J, with 12 bases between. Germline CDR1 reads GTSNPN; CDR2 reads SVGIG (reference sequence). In nucleotides, the CDR3 is TGTGCCTTGAAGGGGGGGAAAGCTTTCTTT. This codes for CALKGGKAFF.

The chain is built from TRBV6-5 and TRBJ2-7, with D possibly being TRBD2 (5 bases). Trimming pared 8 bases from V and 1 base from J, leaving 15 bases between. This CDR3 comprises 14 residues. CDR1 is MNHEY, CDR2 SVGAGI, per germline. The chain's CDR3 is CASCLIPGSYEQYF. CDR3 in DNA: TGTGCCAGCTGCCTTATCCCGGGGTCCTACGAGCAGTACTTC.

Comments on this clone: One end of the junction fails to match germline, which may point to a read error. Here the CDR3 DNA reads TGTGCCATCAGTGAGTCGGGGGGAGCTAACTATGGCTACACCTTC. This translates into CAISESGGANYGYTF. The chain has TRBV6-1 and TRBJ1-2, with D possibly being TRBD1 (5 bases). CDR3 length equals 15 residues. CDR1 MNHNS and CDR2 SASEGT come from the germline V gene.

This rearrangement joins TRBV12-2 to TRBJ2-7; the D call in the table, TRBD1, was not verified against the DNA. TRBV12-2 is tagged as a pseudogene. The CDR3 has 15 amino acids. In nucleotides, the CDR3 is TGTGCAAGTCGCTTAGTAGGGGTTACGACCTACGAGCAGTACTTC. Translated: CASRLVGVTTYEQYF.

The rearrangement links TRBV10-3 to TRBJ1-5; perhaps TRBD1 as D (5 bases). CDR1 and CDR2 from the germline V gene are ENHRY and SYGVKD. The CDR3 contains 13 residues. The V end was cut by 2 bases, the J end by 7 bases, with 9 bases between. CDR3 nucleotide sequence: TGTGCCATCAGTGAGAGGGGAGGACAGCCCCAGCATTTT. It codes for CAISERGGQPQHF.

The chain is built from TRBV5-1 and TRBJ2-7; 7 bases are shared with TRBD2. The CDR3 has 13 residues. Germline CDR1 and CDR2: SGHRS and YFSETQ. Trimming at V came to 2 bases and at J to 7 bases, leaving 6 bases not matched to a gene. In DNA form, the CDR3 reads TGCGCCAGCAGCTTCTATCTGGGGGGGGAGCAGTACTTC. This codes for CASSFYLGGEQYF.

The rearrangement uses TRBV9 and TRBJ1-6; D is ambiguous. V dropped 0 bases and J dropped 0 bases, with 7 bases sitting between them. The CDR3 contains 16 residues. Looked up from germline, CDR1 is SGDLS and CDR2 is YYNGEE. The CDR3 region has the DNA TGTGCCAGCAGCGTAGGATCGAGCTCCTATAATTCACCCCTCCACTTT. It is translated as CASSVGSSSYNSPLHF.

The rearrangement uses TRBV11-2 and TRBJ1-2; no clear D. Germline V CDR1 and CDR2: SGHAT, FQNNGV. This CDR3 has 15 amino acids. The V end was cut by 5 bases, the J end by 2 bases, with 15 bases between. In DNA, the CDR3 is TGTGCCAGCAGCGGACCGGGGTTCGGGAACTATGGCTACACCTTC. The encoded protein is CASSGPGFGNYGYTF.

The chain couples TRBV6-1 to TRBJ1-4; TRBD1 aligns across 10 bases. CDR3 length: 15 amino acids. V lost 8 bases and J lost 2; bases outside the gene matches: 5. Germline values: CDR1 MNHNS, CDR2 SASEGT. This CDR3 is CASLRTGGTNEKLFF. CDR3 nucleotides: TGTGCCAGCCTACGGACAGGGGGGACTAATGAAAAACTGTTTTTT.

CDR3 DNA: TGTGCCAGCGGCCTTCTGGGCTCCTACACCTTC. Translating it yields CASGLLGSYTF. V usage is TRBV28 and J usage is TRBJ1-2, with D uncertain. This CDR3 is 11 amino acids long. V was shortened by 8 bases and J by 10 bases, with 14 bases between the two germline ends. Per germline, CDR1 MDHEN and CDR2 SYDVKM.

The J gene is TRBJ2-5, the V gene TRBV5-4, with TRBD1 as a possible D gene (5 bases). The V end was cut by 0 bases, the J end by 1 base, with 7 bases between. Germline values: CDR1 SGHNT, CDR2 YYREEE (reference sequence). This CDR3 has 14 residues. DNA for the CDR3: TGTGCCAGCAGCTTGGTGACAGTCCAAGAGACCCAGTACTTC. Residues: CASSLVTVQETQYF.

The chain recombines TRBV7-2 with TRBJ2-5; TRBD2 is a possible D gene (5 bases). The CDR3 covers 15 residues. Germline CDR1 reads SGHTA; CDR2 reads FQGNSA. V lost 2 bases to trimming and J lost 4 bases, with 14 bases between them. The CDR3 nucleotides are TGTGCCAGCAGCTTACTCTGGACGGAGGTAGAGACCCAGTACTTC. It specifies CASSLLWTEVETQYF.

The chain carries TRBV2 and TRBJ1-5; tentative D call: TRBD1 (6 bases). CDR1 is SNHLY, CDR2 FYNNEI, per germline. Trimming removed 6 bases at V and 0 bases at J, with 12 bases between. This CDR3 is built from 15 residues. The CDR3 nucleotides are TGTGCCAGCAGGACGGGACAAAATAGCAATCAGCCCCAGCATTTT. Residues: CASRTGQNSNQPQHF. Full variable domain (outside the CDR3, taken from reference TRBV2 and TRBJ1-5): EPEVTQTPSHQVTQMGQEVILRCVPISNHLYFYWYRQILGQKVEFLVSFYNNEISEKSEIFDDQFSVERPDGSNFTLKIRSTKLEDSAMYFCASRTGQNSNQPQHFGDGTRLSIL.

The rearrangement uses TRBV5-8 and TRBJ2-1, with 8 bases matching TRBD1. CDR1 and CDR2 from the germline V gene are SGHTS and YDEGEE. V shed 4 bases, J shed 4 bases, and the junction held 10 bases outside the gene matches. There are 16 residues in the CDR3. The CDR3 protein is CASSQDFGQGYNEQFF. The CDR3 nucleotides read TGTGCCAGCAGCCAAGATTTCGGACAGGGTTACAATGAGCAGTTCTTC.

DNA of the CDR3: TGCGCCAGCAGTGAGACAGGGGCATACTCTGGAAACACCATATATTTT. Translating it yields CASSETGAYSGNTIYF. The rearrangement uses TRBV23-1 and TRBJ1-3; 8 bases line up with TRBD1. TRBV23-1 is flagged as an ORF with uncertain function. The CDR3 is 16 residues long. With 5 bases clipped from V and 0 bases from J, the junction kept 6 bases outside the gene matches.

The chain employs TRBV2 and TRBJ2-2; no reliable D call. This CDR3 is 14 amino acids long. Germline lookup yields CDR1 SNHLY and CDR2 FYNNEI. The germline V and J ends were trimmed by 7 bases and 2 bases, with 11 bases remaining between them. The CDR3 is CASTGQINTGELFF. The CDR3 bases are TGTGCCAGCACTGGGCAGATCAACACCGGGGAGCTGTTTTTT.

The V gene is TRBV6-5, the J gene TRBJ2-3; D is possibly TRBD2 (5 bases). The V end lost 6 bases, the J end lost 3 bases, and 16 bases lay between the germline ends. The CDR3 covers 15 residues. Germline V gene sequence: CDR1 MNHEY, CDR2 SVGAGI. The CDR3 DNA is TGTGCCAGCAGCCAAGGTCGGGGAGCTACAGATACGCAGTATTTT. It specifies CASSQGRGATDTQYF.

This clone was picked up a small number of times. This rearrangement joins TRBV6-5 to TRBJ2-7; D is perhaps TRBD2 (5 bases). The V end lost 7 bases, the J end lost 0 bases, and 13 bases lay between the germline ends. The CDR3 loop spans 14 amino acids. CDR1 and CDR2 (germline): MNHEY, SVGAGI. The DNA for the CDR3 is TGTGCCAGCAACCGAGCCGGGGTCTCCTACGAGCAGTACTTC. Protein sequence: CASNRAGVSYEQYF.

The chain links TRBV9 to TRBJ2-4; 12 nucleotides line up with TRBD2. Trimming at V came to 0 bases and at J to 1 base, leaving 5 bases not matched to a gene. This CDR3 has 18 amino acids. Germline V gives CDR1 SGDLS, CDR2 YYNGEE. This chain's CDR3 is CASSVGPSGGVAKNIQYF. In DNA, the CDR3 is TGTGCCAGCAGCGTAGGCCCTAGCGGGGGGGTGGCCAAAAACATTCAGTACTTC.

This rearrangement joins TRBV30 to TRBJ2-7, with 10 bases lining up with TRBD1. J lost 6 bases, V lost 0 bases, and 2 bases had no gene match. The CDR3 is made up of 13 amino acids. Looked up from germline, CDR1 is GTSNPN and CDR2 is SVGIG (reference sequence). CDR3 sequence: CAWSVGQGVEQYF. In DNA form, the CDR3 reads TGTGCCTGGAGTGTAGGACAGGGGGTCGAGCAGTACTTC. Variable domain in full (rest from reference TRBV30 and TRBJ2-7): SQTIHQWPATLVQPVGSPLSLECTVEGTSNPNLYWYRQAAGRGLQLLFYSVGIGQISSEVPQNLSASRPQDRQFILSSKKLLLSDSGFYLCAWSVGQGVEQYFGPGTRLTVT.

The chain couples TRBV5-6 to TRBJ2-4, with D perhaps matching TRBD1 (6 bases). Germline V lookup: CDR1 SGHDT, CDR2 YYEEEE. Deletions cut 5 bases from V and 1 base from J, with 13 bases between. This CDR3 is 15 amino acids long. CDR3 bases: TGTGCCAGCAGTTATGACAGGTTCGCCAAAAACATTCAGTACTTC. Its protein product is CASSYDRFAKNIQYF.

This clone was observed a few times. The chain employs TRBV6-5 and TRBJ2-7; TRBD1 matches 7 bases. The CDR3 totals 14 residues. The germline V gene encodes CDR1 MNHEY and CDR2 SVGAGI. Unmatched junction bases numbered 8, after V lost 4 bases and J lost 5 bases. CDR3 nucleotide sequence: TGTGCCAGCAGTTTCCTAGACAGGGTCCACGAGCAGTACTTC. This codes for CASSFLDRVHEQYF.